Listed below are T cell receptor beta chains from one sample, sequenced in a study of T cell repertoires and HLA-DP antigens. No antigens are known for them. Sequencing used immunoSEQ multiplex PCR; TCRdb keeps in-frame clones, though not all of them. The table includes roughly 70,000 clones, 80% detected once. The material sequenced was CD4+ T cells from PBMCs. The receptors come from a man in his sixties in good health and CMV-seronegative. CDR3s include the opening cysteine and the closing phenylalanine or tryptophan. The order of the fields is V gene, J gene, D gene, CDR3 protein. The D gene is left open where the match is weak.

v_gene: TRBV18; j_gene: TRBJ2-1; d_gene: TRBD2; CDR3aa: CASSPPVRGGLDEQFF
v_gene: TRBV7-9; j_gene: TRBJ2-1; d_gene: .; CDR3aa: CASSLGGTTRHGEQFF
v_gene: TRBV5-6; j_gene: TRBJ2-1; d_gene: TRBD1; CDR3aa: CASSLRQGANYNEQFF
v_gene: TRBV5-1; j_gene: TRBJ2-7; d_gene: .; CDR3aa: CASRQADGSYEQYF
v_gene: TRBV9; j_gene: TRBJ2-1; d_gene: .; CDR3aa: CASSVAWESYNEQFF
v_gene: TRBV7-2; j_gene: TRBJ2-3; d_gene: .; CDR3aa: CASSRGSTDTQYF
v_gene: TRBV9; j_gene: TRBJ2-5; d_gene: .; CDR3aa: CASSLRRGEETQYF
v_gene: TRBV28; j_gene: TRBJ1-6; d_gene: .; CDR3aa: CASSLWDLGVGSPLHF
v_gene: TRBV5-4; j_gene: TRBJ1-1; d_gene: .; CDR3aa: CASSPLRGTNTEAFF
v_gene: TRBV19; j_gene: TRBJ1-4; d_gene: .; CDR3aa: CASSTPGLGGGEKLFF
v_gene: TRBV9; j_gene: TRBJ2-1; d_gene: .; CDR3aa: CASSVGGAWSRNEQFF
v_gene: TRBV19; j_gene: TRBJ2-5; d_gene: TRBD2; CDR3aa: CASSSRLAGQETQYF
v_gene: TRBV6-1; j_gene: TRBJ2-3; d_gene: .; CDR3aa: CASSVDPTDTQYF
v_gene: TRBV7-3; j_gene: TRBJ2-1; d_gene: .; CDR3aa: CASSSELGYNEQFF
v_gene: TRBV7-2; j_gene: TRBJ2-4; d_gene: .; CDR3aa: CASSLDWTAQNIQYF
v_gene: TRBV7-8; j_gene: TRBJ2-4; d_gene: .; CDR3aa: CASSNPRGAKNIQYF
v_gene: TRBV7-9; j_gene: TRBJ2-1; d_gene: .; CDR3aa: CASSRRPDNEQFF
v_gene: TRBV10-1; j_gene: TRBJ2-7; d_gene: .; CDR3aa: CASSDTAGQPYEQYF
v_gene: TRBV6-5; j_gene: TRBJ1-5; d_gene: .; CDR3aa: CASIGGVGQPQHF
v_gene: TRBV2; j_gene: TRBJ1-5; d_gene: .; CDR3aa: CASSEWEGAVQPQHF
v_gene: TRBV6-1; j_gene: TRBJ2-7; d_gene: .; CDR3aa: CASSEGAGYYEQYF
v_gene: TRBV7-2; j_gene: TRBJ2-1; d_gene: TRBD2; CDR3aa: CASSLRLAGGPGPFF
v_gene: TRBV28; j_gene: TRBJ2-2; d_gene: .; CDR3aa: CASSLLGNTGELFF
v_gene: TRBV28; j_gene: TRBJ1-5; d_gene: .; CDR3aa: CASRSPGNQPQHF
v_gene: TRBV7-2; j_gene: TRBJ1-1; d_gene: .; CDR3aa: CASSLFSRLNSEAFF
v_gene: TRBV7-7; j_gene: TRBJ2-3; d_gene: TRBD2; CDR3aa: CASSQGLAGDTQYF
v_gene: TRBV29-1; j_gene: TRBJ1-1; d_gene: .; CDR3aa: CSVEGPGTEAFF
v_gene: TRBV7-9; j_gene: TRBJ1-5; d_gene: .; CDR3aa: CASSLAASQPQHF
v_gene: TRBV5-8; j_gene: TRBJ2-1; d_gene: TRBD1; CDR3aa: CASNGQGAPYNEQFF
v_gene: TRBV28; j_gene: TRBJ1-2; d_gene: TRBD1; CDR3aa: CASSIPGGNGYTF
v_gene: TRBV6-5; j_gene: TRBJ2-1; d_gene: .; CDR3aa: CASRSTVGEQFF
v_gene: TRBV6-1; j_gene: TRBJ1-1; d_gene: .; CDR3aa: CASSAPGGRTLNTEAFF
v_gene: TRBV6-4; j_gene: TRBJ2-5; d_gene: TRBD2; CDR3aa: CASSDRASGQETQYF
v_gene: TRBV18; j_gene: TRBJ2-6; d_gene: .; CDR3aa: CASSATTYGSGANVLTF
v_gene: TRBV9; j_gene: TRBJ2-1; d_gene: TRBD1; CDR3aa: CASSVAGGVYNEQFF
v_gene: TRBV6-1; j_gene: TRBJ2-3; d_gene: .; CDR3aa: CASSVGTSGTDTQYF
v_gene: TRBV6-6; j_gene: TRBJ1-5; d_gene: .; CDR3aa: CASGDESNQPQHF
v_gene: TRBV9; j_gene: TRBJ2-2; d_gene: .; CDR3aa: CASSVEVGPNTGELFF
v_gene: TRBV2; j_gene: TRBJ2-1; d_gene: TRBD2; CDR3aa: CASMGGRSSYNEQFF
v_gene: TRBV6-5; j_gene: TRBJ1-1; d_gene: .; CDR3aa: CASRDSAPGTEAFF
v_gene: TRBV19; j_gene: TRBJ1-1; d_gene: .; CDR3aa: CASSSRRDGTEAFF
v_gene: TRBV28; j_gene: TRBJ1-4; d_gene: .; CDR3aa: CASSRGGTNEKLFF
v_gene: TRBV15; j_gene: TRBJ1-1; d_gene: TRBD1; CDR3aa: CATSPRTGSGTEAFF
v_gene: TRBV28; j_gene: TRBJ1-1; d_gene: .; CDR3aa: CASSLPLDENTEAFF
v_gene: TRBV6-1; j_gene: TRBJ1-2; d_gene: .; CDR3aa: CASSEAGGANYGYTF
v_gene: TRBV27; j_gene: TRBJ2-5; d_gene: TRBD2; CDR3aa: CASSSRLAGGPETQYF
v_gene: TRBV5-1; j_gene: TRBJ1-2; d_gene: .; CDR3aa: CASSLGGGKNYGYTF
v_gene: TRBV30; j_gene: TRBJ2-1; d_gene: .; CDR3aa: CAWSWGPNEQFF
v_gene: TRBV5-1; j_gene: TRBJ1-3; d_gene: .; CDR3aa: CASSGQTGGNTIYF
v_gene: TRBV10-3; j_gene: TRBJ1-2; d_gene: .; CDR3aa: CAISSSSGLYGYTF
v_gene: TRBV18; j_gene: TRBJ1-6; d_gene: .; CDR3aa: CASSPGTGEPPLHF
v_gene: TRBV18; j_gene: TRBJ2-5; d_gene: .; CDR3aa: CASSGQPGETQYF
v_gene: TRBV30; j_gene: TRBJ1-1; d_gene: .; CDR3aa: CAWSVPGGLHKTEAFF
v_gene: TRBV19; j_gene: TRBJ1-1; d_gene: .; CDR3aa: CASSIIGVAEAFF
v_gene: TRBV4-1; j_gene: TRBJ1-2; d_gene: .; CDR3aa: CASSQVSPNYGYTF
v_gene: TRBV7-8; j_gene: TRBJ1-1; d_gene: .; CDR3aa: CASSLAGYGNTEAFF
v_gene: TRBV18; j_gene: TRBJ2-3; d_gene: .; CDR3aa: CASSPSTTQGSDTQYF
v_gene: TRBV5-1; j_gene: TRBJ2-2; d_gene: .; CDR3aa: CASSFLSDHTGELFF